This is a list of T cell receptor beta chains from one sample in a study of cytomegalovirus exposure and HLA in healthy donors. Clones were read by immunoSEQ multiplex PCR, and TCRdb kept only the in-frame ones, dropping some. The sample consists of about 140,000 clones, approximately 65% of them appearing once. Specimen: PBMCs. Every receptor here comes from a woman aged 55-69 years in good health and CMV-seronegative. Both conserved end residues are part of each CDR3. Each record gives: clone size, D gene, J gene, V gene, CDR3 DNA, CDR3 protein. A D gene is named only where the DNA matches it firmly. A row's size may be missing; if present it is once, few, many or a size class.

. . TRBJ2-3 TRBV4-2 TGTGCCAGCAGCCAAACCAGCGGGCGGCTTAGCACAGATACGCAGTATTTT CASSQTSGRLSTDTQYF
. . TRBJ1-1 TRBV10-3 TGTGCCATCAGTGCGGGGGGCAGTGAAGCTTTCTTT CAISAGGSEAFF
. . TRBJ1-1 TRBV19 TGTGCCAGTACCCCACGACACATGTTGGGCACTGAAGCTTTCTTT CASTPRHMLGTEAFF
. . TRBJ1-6 TRBV7-9 TGTGCCAGCACCGACGACAGTCCCTATAATTCACCCCTCCACTTT CASTDDSPYNSPLHF
. TRBD1 TRBJ1-6 TRBV6-1 TGTGCCAGCAATGAAGTTCAGGGGGTCTCACCCCTCCACTTT CASNEVQGVSPLHF
. . TRBJ2-2 TRBV11-2 TGTGCCAGCAGCATCCCAGGCATCGTTACCGGGGAGCTGTTTTTT CASSIPGIVTGELFF
. TRBD2 TRBJ2-1 TRBV7-7 TGTGCCAGCAGCCTGGGACTAGCGGCCAATGAGCAGTTCTTC CASSLGLAANEQFF
. . TRBJ2-1 TRBV6-1 TGTGCCAGCAGTGAATGGCGGGGAAGCTCCTACAATGAGCAGTTCTTC CASSEWRGSSYNEQFF
few TRBD1 TRBJ2-7 TRBV2 TGTGCCAGCAGTGTTAGGACAGGGGTTCTTTACGAGCAGTACTTC CASSVRTGVLYEQYF
few TRBD2 TRBJ2-3 TRBV9 TGTGCCAGCAGCGTAGGAATAGGGAGGGTAATAGCGGGGACAGATACGCAGTATTTT CASSVGIGRVIAGTDTQYF
. TRBD1 TRBJ2-3 TRBV6-5 TGTGCCAGCAGTGGCCGGGACAGGGTCGGGTATTTT CASSGRDRVGYF
once . TRBJ2-1 TRBV6-6 TGTGCCAGCCTAACGAGGCTAATGTACAATGAGCAGTTCTTC CASLTRLMYNEQFF
. . TRBJ2-7 TRBV6-5 TGTGCCAGCAGGTCCGGGACACTTACCTACGAGCAGTACTTC CASRSGTLTYEQYF
. . TRBJ2-7 TRBV29-1 TGCAGCGCGGGACACCCTGGCGAGCAGTACTTC CSAGHPGEQYF
. TRBD2 TRBJ2-5 TRBV7-9 TGTGCCAGCAGCTTTTGGGGTAGCGGGAGACTCGGGGAGACCCAGTACTTC CASSFWGSGRLGETQYF
. . TRBJ2-5 TRBV25-1 TGTGCCAGCAGTGACCCGGGGAGGGAGACCCAGTACTTC CASSDPGRETQYF
. . TRBJ2-7 TRBV7-9 TGTTCCAGCAGCCCGCGACAGGCCACCTACGAGCAGTACTTC CSSSPRQATYEQYF
. TRBD2 TRBJ2-3 TRBV4-2 TGTGCCAGCAGCCAAGCTAGCGGGAACCCAGATACGCAGTATTTT CASSQASGNPDTQYF
. . TRBJ2-7 TRBV4-3 TGCGCCAGCAGCCAAGATGGTACAGGTTACGAGCAGTACTTC CASSQDGTGYEQYF
few TRBD2 TRBJ2-3 TRBV7-2 TGTGCCAGCAGTACTAGTAGGGGCGGGGGAGATACGCAGTATTTT CASSTSRGGGDTQYF
. TRBD2 TRBJ2-1 TRBV2 TGTGCCAGCAGTGAAGCGGAACTAGCGGGGATCAATGAGCAGTTCTTC CASSEAELAGINEQFF
. TRBD2 TRBJ2-7 TRBV5-1 TGCGCCAGCAGCTTGGCCCCGGGGGGAGTGAGTGAGCAGTACTTC CASSLAPGGVSEQYF
once . TRBJ2-7 TRBV1 TGCACCAGCAGCCAAGAAGGCCTAGCGGGGGGTAACCCGAGCTCCTACGAGCAGTACTTC CTSSQEGLAGGNPSSYEQYF
. . TRBJ1-1 TRBV6-1 TGTGCCAGCCGGACTGGGATGAACACTGAAGCTTTCTTT CASRTGMNTEAFF
. . TRBJ1-5 TRBV6-5 TGTGCCAGCAGTTACGGGCGGGAGCCCCAGCATTTT CASSYGREPQHF
. . TRBJ1-1 TRBV5-1 TGCGCCAGCAGCCCTGGAGCAATGAACACTGAAGCTTTCTTT CASSPGAMNTEAFF
. . TRBJ1-1 TRBV9 TGTGCCAGCAGCCCGCGATGGGAAGCGGACACTGAAGCTTTCTTT CASSPRWEADTEAFF
. TRBD2 TRBJ2-7 TRBV7-2 TGTGCCAGCAGCGCCCGACTAGCGGGAGGGGGGAGCGAGCAGTACTTC CASSARLAGGGSEQYF
. TRBD1 TRBJ1-2 TRBV28 TGTGCCAGCAAGGCAGGGGGCCTTTATGGCTACACCTTC CASKAGGLYGYTF
. . TRBJ2-7 TRBV27 TGTGCCAGCAGTCCCCTAGGGGCTGGCGAGCAGTACTTC CASSPLGAGEQYF
. TRBD1 TRBJ2-6 TRBV7-9 TGTGCCAGCAGCTTAGGGGACAGGGATGACAACGTCCTGACTTTC CASSLGDRDDNVLTF
. . TRBJ2-7 TRBV7-2 TGTGCCAGCAGCTTTAGCAGGGGAGGGTACGAGCAGTACTTC CASSFSRGGYEQYF
. . TRBJ2-2 TRBV12-5 TGTGCTAGTGCAGGGGTCAACACCGGGGAGCTGTTTTTT CASAGVNTGELFF
. TRBD1 TRBJ1-5 TRBV7-9 TGTTCCAGCAGCCGATATACAGGGGTAGCCAGCAATCAGCCCCAGCATTTT CSSSRYTGVASNQPQHF
. TRBD1 TRBJ2-3 TRBV2 TGTGCCAGCAGTGATGGAAGACAGGGAACAGATACGCAGTATTTT CASSDGRQGTDTQYF
once . TRBJ1-1 TRBV5-1 TGCGCCAGCTCCCCTCGGGACAAGTCGAACACTGAAGCTTTCTTT CASSPRDKSNTEAFF
few . TRBJ1-4 TRBV6-7 TGTGCCAGCAAGGGGTACGAAAAACTGTTTTTT CASKGYEKLFF
. TRBD1 TRBJ2-5 TRBV28 TGTGCCAGCAGTTCTTCCGGGACAGGGGAGGAAGAGACCCAGTACTTC CASSSSGTGEEETQYF
. TRBD2 TRBJ2-1 TRBV7-9 TGTGCCAGCAGCCCCCCCTTACCGACTAGCCTCTCCTCCTACAATGAGCAGTTCTTC CASSPPLPTSLSSYNEQFF
. TRBD2 TRBJ2-1 TRBV7-9 TGTGCCAGCAGCTTACCCCCCCGACTAGCGGGGGGCTACAATGAGCAGTTCTTC CASSLPPRLAGGYNEQFF
. . TRBJ1-2 TRBV5-4 TGTGCCAGCAGCCAGGACTCCCTAGGGAACTATGGCTACACCTTC CASSQDSLGNYGYTF
. TRBD1 TRBJ2-7 TRBV6-5 TGTGCCAGCAAGCCCGGGACAGGGCTTCTCGAGCAGTACTTC CASKPGTGLLEQYF
. . TRBJ2-5 TRBV21-1 TGTGCCAGCAGCGACCGGACAGGGACCAAAGAGACCCAGTACTTC CASSDRTGTKETQYF
. TRBD1 TRBJ1-1 TRBV2 TGTGCCAGCAGTGAAGCCTTCGGGACAGGGAACACTGAAGCTTTCTTT CASSEAFGTGNTEAFF
few TRBD2 TRBJ2-2 TRBV29-1 TGCAGCGCCCGACTAGCGGGAACCGGGGAGCTGTTTTTT CSARLAGTGELFF
. TRBD1 TRBJ2-5 TRBV29-1 TGCAGCGTGGGACAGGGAGGTATCCAGTACTTC CSVGQGGIQYF